These T cell receptor beta chains were read from a single sample in a study of early stage breast cancer tumors. Only in-frame clones appear in the TCRdb table, and some are missing; sequencing was by immunoSEQ multiplex PCR. The table lists fewer than 80,000 clones, approximately 80% of them singletons. Input material: blood. These receptors all come from a person in their 40s with breast cancer. Each CDR3 is given with its conserved first and last residue. The order of the fields is J gene, V gene, clone size, D gene, CDR3 protein, CDR3 DNA. D genes are given only for firm matches. Clone size is given for some rows only: seen once, a few or many times, or a class if the clone is expanded.

j_gene: TRBJ2-5
v_gene: TRBV5-1
abundance: once
d_gene: .
CDR3aa: CASRLRGYQETQYF
CDR3nt: TGCGCCAGCAGACTGCGGGGCTACCAAGAGACCCAGTACTTC

j_gene: TRBJ2-5
v_gene: TRBV28
abundance: once
d_gene: .
CDR3aa: CASSLGLAEETQYF
CDR3nt: TGTGCCAGCAGTTTAGGCCTAGCTGAAGAGACCCAGTACTTC

j_gene: TRBJ2-6
v_gene: TRBV28
abundance: .
d_gene: .
CDR3aa: CASSLRIAGANVLTF
CDR3nt: TGTGCCAGCAGCTTAAGAATCGCTGGGGCCAACGTCCTGACTTTC

j_gene: TRBJ2-3
v_gene: TRBV11-2
abundance: .
d_gene: TRBD2
CDR3aa: CASSLESGLATDTQYF
CDR3nt: TGTGCCAGCAGCCTTGAATCGGGACTAGCGACAGATACGCAGTATTTT

j_gene: TRBJ2-7
v_gene: TRBV5-6
abundance: .
d_gene: .
CDR3aa: CASSLVLVSSEQYF
CDR3nt: TGTGCCAGCAGCTTGGTCCTCGTATCCAGCGAGCAGTACTTC

j_gene: TRBJ2-5
v_gene: TRBV30
abundance: few
d_gene: TRBD1
CDR3aa: CAWSGQGETQYF
CDR3nt: TGTGCCTGGAGTGGACAGGGCGAGACCCAGTACTTC

j_gene: TRBJ2-3
v_gene: TRBV25-1
abundance: .
d_gene: TRBD2
CDR3aa: CASMGLAGGIDTQYF
CDR3nt: TGTGCCAGCATGGGACTAGCGGGAGGGATAGATACGCAGTATTTT

j_gene: TRBJ2-1
v_gene: TRBV9
abundance: few
d_gene: .
CDR3aa: CASSVGSGNEQFF
CDR3nt: TGTGCCAGCAGCGTAGGTAGCGGCAATGAGCAGTTCTTC

j_gene: TRBJ2-7
v_gene: TRBV6-6
abundance: .
d_gene: TRBD2
CDR3aa: CASSYVAGGYEQYF
CDR3nt: TGTGCCAGCAGTTACGTAGCGGGAGGTTACGAGCAGTACTTC

j_gene: TRBJ1-5
v_gene: TRBV9
abundance: .
d_gene: TRBD1
CDR3aa: CASSVWGQGWVNQPQHF
CDR3nt: TGTGCCAGCAGCGTATGGGGACAGGGGTGGGTCAATCAGCCCCAGCATTTT

j_gene: TRBJ1-3
v_gene: TRBV6-6
abundance: .
d_gene: TRBD1
CDR3aa: CATGGSPFSGNTIYF
CDR3nt: TGTGCCACAGGGGGTTCCCCGTTCTCTGGAAACACCATATATTTT

j_gene: TRBJ2-5
v_gene: TRBV5-1
abundance: once
d_gene: TRBD1
CDR3aa: CASSLVTGDPETQYF
CDR3nt: TGCGCCAGCAGCTTGGTTACAGGGGACCCAGAGACCCAGTACTTC

j_gene: TRBJ1-4
v_gene: TRBV7-9
abundance: .
d_gene: TRBD1
CDR3aa: CASSLVGGRTNEKLFF
CDR3nt: TGTGCCAGCAGCTTAGTAGGGGGCAGGACTAATGAAAAACTGTTTTTT

j_gene: TRBJ1-5
v_gene: TRBV4-2
abundance: .
d_gene: TRBD1
CDR3aa: CASSQGDRVQPQHF
CDR3nt: TGTGCCAGCAGCCAAGGGGACAGGGTTCAGCCCCAGCATTTT

j_gene: TRBJ1-5
v_gene: TRBV4-1
abundance: .
d_gene: TRBD1
CDR3aa: CASSHPDRDNQPQHF
CDR3nt: TGCGCCAGCAGCCATCCCGACAGGGACAATCAGCCCCAGCATTTT

j_gene: TRBJ1-3
v_gene: TRBV2
abundance: .
d_gene: .
CDR3aa: CASRDRGSTGNTIYF
CDR3nt: TGTGCCAGCAGAGATAGGGGTAGTACTGGAAACACCATATATTTT

j_gene: TRBJ1-3
v_gene: TRBV15
abundance: .
d_gene: .
CDR3aa: CATSGDLSSGNTIYF
CDR3nt: TGTGCCACCAGCGGAGACCTGAGCTCTGGAAACACCATATATTTT

j_gene: TRBJ1-5
v_gene: TRBV6-5
abundance: .
d_gene: .
CDR3aa: CASSYSTGNQPQHF
CDR3nt: TGTGCCAGCAGTTACTCGACGGGGAACCAGCCCCAGCATTTT

j_gene: TRBJ1-1
v_gene: TRBV6-5
abundance: .
d_gene: .
CDR3aa: CASSPSPNTEAFF
CDR3nt: TGTGCCAGCAGTCCCTCGCCGAACACTGAAGCTTTCTTT

j_gene: TRBJ1-4
v_gene: TRBV6-1
abundance: .
d_gene: .
CDR3aa: CASSELTATNEKLFF
CDR3nt: TGTGCCAGCAGTGAACTAACAGCAACTAATGAAAAACTGTTTTTT

j_gene: TRBJ2-2
v_gene: TRBV7-3
abundance: .
d_gene: TRBD1
CDR3aa: CASSPGTGGTGELFF
CDR3nt: TGTGCCAGCAGCCCGGGGACAGGGGGAACCGGGGAGCTGTTTTTT

j_gene: TRBJ1-5
v_gene: TRBV7-8
abundance: once
d_gene: .
CDR3aa: CASSFQGPYQPQHF
CDR3nt: TGTGCCAGCAGCTTTCAGGGTCCCTATCAGCCCCAGCATTTT